The rows below give T cell receptor beta chains drawn from one sample of a study of blood T cells in healthy people across ages. Each CDR3 protein is one row after TCRdb ran MiXCR on the 5' RACE reads. The sample carries about 930,000 distinct CDR3 sequences, roughly 28% recorded once. These records were also assigned to another study, of T cells of mothers and their children.

Sequenced material: blood. These receptors all stem from a woman in her 40s in good health. The CDR3 runs from the conserved cysteine through the conserved F or W. For some rows the clone size is stated as once, few or many, or as a class when expanded; others skip it.

abundance | v_gene | CDR3aa
many | TRBV28 | CASSLGTSGGLAKNIQYF
- | TRBV6-6 | CASSSVVNSYEQYF
- | TRBV7-6 | CASSLVYDHTQYF
many | TRBV5-1 | CASSLDARQGSNYGYTF
- | TRBV7-6 | CASSFTTRTSGRATDTQYF
- | TRBV7-2 | CASSRIPPTGGLRDTQYF
- | TRBV20-1 | CSARGGTAEGEQYF
- | TRBV28 | CASTKPHRDYSNQPQHF
- | TRBV6-5 | CASYRDRGSQETQYF
- | TRBV5-6 | CASSLPSPYGYTF
- | TRBV7-2 | CASSLAHSSGANVLTF
- | TRBV19 | CASTPGQPPYNEQFF
- | TRBV20-1 | CSARDRRGGAYEQYF
- | TRBV12-3/TRBV12-4 | CASSLAGGSEQFF
- | TRBV27 | CASSSPGTSAYSGNTIYF
- | TRBV11-3 | CASSLEDGRTTYEQYF
many | TRBV5-1 | CASSLVADSQETQYF
- | TRBV6-2/TRBV6-3 | CAHRGGLTEAFF
many | TRBV20-1 | CREPNHSYEQYF
- | TRBV30 | CAASFSGYGYTF
many | TRBV4-1 | CASSHKGSFEVPPGPGGDGYTF
- | TRBV5-1 | CASSLQGISYGQYF
few | TRBV7-3 | CASSLQGGTGTEAFF
many | TRBV3-1 | CASSQGRESYEQYF
- | TRBV10-3 | CAIRGQTNTGELFF
once | TRBV4-3 | CASSQVSTGAPYEQYF
- | TRBV6-2/TRBV6-3 | CASSYDKRGNGYTF
- | TRBV28 | CASRSRQFNYGYTF
- | TRBV7-6 | CASSSSGTGADEQYF
- | TRBV4-3 | CASSHGQYNSNTGELFF
many | TRBV3-1 | CASSRTSGGQTVAKNIQYF
many | TRBV7-7 | CASSLAGWDNEQFF
- | TRBV20-1 | CSARMTGSNQPQHF
many | TRBV11-2 | CASSLGETGISRETQYF
- | TRBV5-1 | CASSLVSQNTEAFF
many | TRBV11-2 | CASSLAPSGGAGYNEQFF
once | TRBV4-3 | CTRSPGVPYNEQFF
- | TRBV9 | CASSVGDSANYGYTF
few | TRBV3-1 | CASSLLIPSYNEQFF
many | TRBV7-2 | CASSRRGGEQETQYF
many | TRBV29-1 | CSVERDSGNTIYF
many | TRBV4-3 | CASSQADGRSSYEQYF
few | TRBV7-9 | CASSLDIGGEQFF
- | TRBV9 | CASSVIQGETQYF
many | TRBV20-1 | CSASRRQRGYYEQYF
once | TRBV20-1 | CSARGQNRNERFF
- | TRBV4-1 | CASSQDWGGYGYTF
- | TRBV27 | CASSCLPLGTDTQYF
- | TRBV27 | CASHWGYF
- | TRBV6-6 | CASRLDRDSYNEQFF
- | TRBV28 | CASSQGGREDQPQHF
- | TRBV3-1 | CASSQGDRGQETQYF
- | TRBV6-6 | CASSYDSRGSTYNEQFF
- | TRBV5-1 | CASSLDGPRDTQYF
- | TRBV10-1 | CASSESGGFGYNEQFF
few | TRBV27 | CASSLRLAGAYNEQFF
- | TRBV13 | CASSLYTAVDNEQFF
few | TRBV3-1 | CASSQEGRTTYEQYF
- | TRBV4-2 | CASSQGARDEKLFF